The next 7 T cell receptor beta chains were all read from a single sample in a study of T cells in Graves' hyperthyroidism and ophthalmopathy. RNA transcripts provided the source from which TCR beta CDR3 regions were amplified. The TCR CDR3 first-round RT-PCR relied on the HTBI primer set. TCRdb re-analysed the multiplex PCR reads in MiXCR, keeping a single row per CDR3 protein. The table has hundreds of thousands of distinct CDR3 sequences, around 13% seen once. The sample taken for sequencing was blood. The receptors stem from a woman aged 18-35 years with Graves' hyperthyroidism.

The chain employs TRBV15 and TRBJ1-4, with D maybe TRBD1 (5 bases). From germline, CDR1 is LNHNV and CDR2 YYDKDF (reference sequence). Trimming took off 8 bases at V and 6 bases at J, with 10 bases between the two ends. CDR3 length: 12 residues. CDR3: CATLATDEKLFF. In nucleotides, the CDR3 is TGTGCCACCCTCGCGACAGATGAAAAACTGTTTTTT. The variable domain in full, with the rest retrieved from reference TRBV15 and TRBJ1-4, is DAMVIQNPRYQVTQFGKPVTLSCSQTLNHNVMYWYQQKSSQAPKLLFHYYDKDFNNEADTPDNFQSRRPNTSFCFLDIRSPGLGDTAMYLCATLATDEKLFFGSGTQLSVL.

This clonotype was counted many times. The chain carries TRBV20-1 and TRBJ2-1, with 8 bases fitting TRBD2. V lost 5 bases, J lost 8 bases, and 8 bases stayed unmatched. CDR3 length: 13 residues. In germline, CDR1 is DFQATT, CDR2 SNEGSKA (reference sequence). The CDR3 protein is CSASRSGSDEQFF. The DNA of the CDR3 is TGCAGTGCTTCCCGGAGCGGGAGTGATGAGCAGTTCTTC.

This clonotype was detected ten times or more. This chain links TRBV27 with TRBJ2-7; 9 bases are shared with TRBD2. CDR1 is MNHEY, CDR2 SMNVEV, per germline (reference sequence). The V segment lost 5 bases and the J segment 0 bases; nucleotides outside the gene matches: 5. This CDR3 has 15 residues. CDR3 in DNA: TGTGCCAGCAGTCTCCTAGCGGGGTTCTCCTACGAGCAGTACTTC. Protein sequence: CASSLLAGFSYEQYF.

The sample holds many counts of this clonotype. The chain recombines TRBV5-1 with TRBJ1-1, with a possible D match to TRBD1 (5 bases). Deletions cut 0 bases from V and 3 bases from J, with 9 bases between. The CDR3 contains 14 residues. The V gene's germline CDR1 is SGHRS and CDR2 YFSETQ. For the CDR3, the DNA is TGCGCCAGCAGCTTGGAGGGGAGGGACACTGAAGCTTTCTTT. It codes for CASSLEGRDTEAFF.

The CDR3 sequence is CSARAGHNEQFF. DNA of the CDR3: TGCAGTGCCCGGGCGGGTCACAATGAGCAGTTCTTC. The chain joins TRBV20-1 to TRBJ2-1; D may be TRBD2 (5 bases). This CDR3 spans 12 amino acids. V shed 6 bases and J shed 5 bases, with 11 bases lying between them. Germline loops: CDR1 DFQATT, CDR2 SNEGSKA (reference sequence).

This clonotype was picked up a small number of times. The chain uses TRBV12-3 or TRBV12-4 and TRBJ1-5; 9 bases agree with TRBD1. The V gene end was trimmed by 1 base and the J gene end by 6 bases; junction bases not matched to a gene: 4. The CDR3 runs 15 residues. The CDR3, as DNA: TGTGCCAGCAGTTTAGGGACAGGGGTGTTTCAGCCCCAGCATTTT. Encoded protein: CASSLGTGVFQPQHF.

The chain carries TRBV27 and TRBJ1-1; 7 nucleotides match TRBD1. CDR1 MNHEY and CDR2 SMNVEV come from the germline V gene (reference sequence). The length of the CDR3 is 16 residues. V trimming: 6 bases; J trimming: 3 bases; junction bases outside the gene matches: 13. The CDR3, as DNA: TGTGCCAGCAGCCCAACCCCGTACAGGGGTGACACTGAAGCTTTCTTT. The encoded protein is CASSPTPYRGDTEAFF.